This passage covers 13 T cell receptor beta chains from one sample sequenced in a study of T cell responses to AZD1222 COVID-19 vaccine (dated by TCRdb to the early 2020s). The protocol used for the library was the immunoSEQ multiplex PCR assay. TCRdb carries this immuneACCESS record with in-frame sequences only. Its versions omit some clonotypes, under half of them owing to an unresolved V gene in the studies checked, with the rest unexplained. The sample table lists about 120,000 clones, under 95% of them with a count of one. Of the sample, 7.8% falls within the top ten clones. This specimen's time point label, per the study, means: baseline before first vaccination. This sample comprised peripheral blood, obtained on day 0 of AZD1222 vaccination. These TCRs come from an adult in good health.

This chain uses TRBV12-2 with TRBJ1-5. TRBV12-2 is an annotated pseudogene. The CDR3 totals 15 residues. The CDR3 region is CASRWGGRTNQPQHF. The CDR3 DNA sequence: TGTGCAAGTCGCTGGGGGGGAAGAACCAATCAGCCCCAGCATTTT.

This clone appeared a single time. V usage is TRBV28 and J usage is TRBJ1-5; D not certain. V lost 2 bases and J 2 bases, leaving 7 bases between the germline ends. The CDR3 sequence is 14 residues long. The germline CDR1 and CDR2 sequences are MDHEN and SYDVKM. CDR3 nucleotide sequence: TGTGCCAGCAGTTTAGGGGTTGGCAATCAGCCCCAGCATTTT. Protein sequence: CASSLGVGNQPQHF.

CDR3 amino acids: CASSSQAATNEKLFF. The CDR3 DNA is TGTGCCAGCAGCTCCCAAGCGGCAACTAATGAAAAACTGTTTTTT. The rearrangement links TRBV3-1 (or the pseudogene TRBV3-2) to TRBJ1-4; no clear D. CDR3 size: 15 residues. Germline-derived CDR1 and CDR2 are LGHDT and YNNKEL (reference sequence). The V and J ends lost 5 bases and 0 bases respectively, with 10 bases between them.

The chain carries TRBV5-5 and TRBJ2-7; tentatively, D is TRBD1 (5 bases). CDR3 length: 14 amino acids. Germline V gene data show CDR1 as SGHKS and CDR2 as YYEKEE (reference sequence). Trimming left V 0 bases short and J 0 bases short, with 7 bases between. The chain's CDR3 is CASSLDRTSYEQYF. The CDR3 region has the DNA TGTGCCAGCAGCTTGGACAGGACCTCCTACGAGCAGTACTTC.

The chain uses TRBV29-1 and TRBJ2-7; D may correspond to TRBD1 or TRBD2 (6 bases each). V was cut by 4 bases and J by 3 bases, with 16 bases left in between. The CDR3 has 14 amino acids. Germline CDR1 and CDR2: SQVTM and ANQGSEA. The CDR3 bases are TGCAGCGTTGTCGGGGGCTCCGCTAACTACGAGCAGTACTTC. It encodes CSVVGGSANYEQYF.

In its sample, this clone was seen once. The chain joins TRBV19 to TRBJ2-1; 10 bases match TRBD2. V lost 5 bases to trimming and J lost 8 bases; unmatched junction nucleotides: 15. Germline values: CDR1 LNHDA, CDR2 SQIVND (reference sequence). This CDR3 contains 17 residues. The CDR3 DNA sequence: TGTGCCAGTAGTCTCCAGCATGGTAGCGGGGGGTTCTATGAGCAGTTCTTC. Protein sequence: CASSLQHGSGGFYEQFF.

This clone was counted a few times. V and J are TRBV2 and TRBJ2-7; possibly TRBD1 or TRBD2 for D (5 bases each). Trimming took off 3 bases at V and 6 bases at J, with 15 bases between the two ends. Per germline, CDR1 SNHLY and CDR2 FYNNEI. The CDR3 extends over 14 amino acids. As DNA, the CDR3 is TGTGCCAGCAGTGATGGGACGGGCATCTTCGAGCAGTACTTC. Translation gives CASSDGTGIFEQYF.

V and J are TRBV28 and TRBJ1-2; D is possibly TRBD1 (5 bases). V gave up 7 bases and J gave up 5 bases, with 11 bases separating them. The CDR3 contains 12 residues. Germline V gene sequence: CDR1 MDHEN, CDR2 SYDVKM. This CDR3 is CASTPRGYGYTF. DNA of the CDR3: TGTGCCAGCACACCAAGGGGATATGGCTACACCTTC.

This sequence joins TRBV20-1 and TRBJ2-7, with D possibly TRBD2 on 6 matching bases. V was cut by 3 bases and J by 4 bases, with 7 bases left in between. The CDR3 contains 11 residues. Germline assignment: CDR1 DFQATT and CDR2 SNEGSKA (reference sequence). CDR3 loop: CSASAGYEQYF. As DNA, the CDR3 is TGCAGTGCTAGTGCGGGATACGAGCAGTACTTC.

The chain uses TRBV6-5 and TRBJ1-5; TRBD1 might be the D (5 bases). The CDR3 spans 14 residues. Trimming took off 6 bases at V and 2 bases at J, with 11 bases between the two ends. CDR1 and CDR2 from the germline V gene are MNHEY and SVGAGI. CDR3 DNA sequence: TGTGCCAGCAGAGAGGGGAGTGGCAATCAGCCCCAGCATTTT. Protein: CASREGSGNQPQHF.

This chain joins TRBV29-1 and TRBJ2-3, with 11 bases aligning to TRBD2. Germline V gene data show CDR1 as SQVTM and CDR2 as ANQGSEA. V was clipped by 4 bases and J by 2 bases; unmatched bases: 2. CDR3 length: 14 amino acids. This CDR3 reads CSVVAGGTTDTQYF. Written as DNA, the CDR3 is TGCAGCGTTGTAGCGGGGGGGACCACAGATACGCAGTATTTT.

The genes are TRBV5-1 and TRBJ2-1; perhaps TRBD1 as D (6 bases). Germline values: CDR1 SGHRS, CDR2 YFSETQ. Trimming stripped 0 bases from V and 2 bases from J, with 6 bases between. CDR3 length: 14 residues. The CDR3 DNA reads as TGCGCCAGCAGCTTGGGGGGGCCCTACAATGAGCAGTTCTTC. This translates into CASSLGGPYNEQFF.

The V and J genes are TRBV14 and TRBJ1-4, with D possibly matching TRBD1 (5 bases). This CDR3 has 14 residues. V shed 2 bases and J shed 7 bases, with 11 bases lying between them. Germline V gives CDR1 SGHDN, CDR2 FVKESK. The CDR3 DNA reads TGTGCCAGCAGCCAAAGGTCGGGGCTTGAAAAACTGTTTTTT. Translated, it gives CASSQRSGLEKLFF.